The rows below give T cell receptor beta chains drawn from one sample of a study of T cell repertoires in ileal Crohn's disease. The protocol was immunoSEQ multiplex PCR, while the TCRdb copy is restricted to in-frame clones and leaves out a portion. The table lists some 5,000 clones, roughly 84% of them singletons. What was sequenced was ileal tissue. These receptors all stem from an adult with Crohn's disease. Each CDR3 is given with its conserved first and last residue. D genes are given only for firm matches. Clone size is given for some rows only: seen once, a few or many times, or a class if the clone is expanded.

abundance,j_gene,len,v_gene,d_gene,CDR3nt,CDR3aa
-,TRBJ2-7,12,TRBV28,-,TGTGCCAGCAGGCCGGATGACTACGAGCAGTACTTC,CASRPDDYEQYF
-,TRBJ1-3,14,TRBV6-5,-,TGTGCCAGCCGAAGGGGGGTGACTGGAAACACCATATATTTT,CASRRGVTGNTIYF
-,TRBJ1-6,15,TRBV7-9,TRBD1,TGTGCCAGCAGCCCATCGACAGGGGGTAATTCACCCCTCCACTTT,CASSPSTGGNSPLHF
-,TRBJ2-1,16,TRBV7-6,-,TGTGCCAGCAGCCCCTCACAAGGGGGGCACAACAATGAGCAGTTCTTC,CASSPSQGGHNNEQFF
-,TRBJ2-5,14,TRBV5-1,-,TGCGCCAGCAGCTGGGGACCGGGACAAGAGACCCAGTACTTC,CASSWGPGQETQYF
-,TRBJ1-4,14,TRBV28,-,TGTGCCACCCAAAGAGCCAGACCAAATGAAAAACTGTTTTTT,CATQRARPNEKLFF
-,TRBJ2-6,17,TRBV11-2,TRBD1,TGTGCCAGCAGCTTAGGGACAGGGGGTTCTGGGGCCAACGTCCTGACTTTC,CASSLGTGGSGANVLTF
once,TRBJ2-7,15,TRBV7-8,TRBD2,TGTGCCAGCAGCTTAGGGGCAGGGAGGGCCTACGAGCAGTACTTC,CASSLGAGRAYEQYF
once,TRBJ1-5,15,TRBV27,-,TGTGCCAGCAGTTTACGGGGGGTGCAATTTCAGCCCCAGCATTTT,CASSLRGVQFQPQHF
-,TRBJ1-3,14,TRBV6-6,-,TGTGCCAGCAGACCAAAGCTGGAGGGAAACACCATATATTTT,CASRPKLEGNTIYF
-,TRBJ1-1,15,TRBV27,-,TGTGCCAGCAGTTCGAATACAGGGTCGAACACTGAAGCTTTCTTT,CASSSNTGSNTEAFF
-,TRBJ1-2,13,TRBV5-5,TRBD1,TGTGCCAGCAGCCCCACAGGGGGTCATGGCTACACCTTC,CASSPTGGHGYTF
few,TRBJ1-1,13,TRBV30,TRBD1,TGTGCCTGGATTGGACAGGGGTGGACTGAAGCTTTCTTT,CAWIGQGWTEAFF
-,TRBJ2-3,16,TRBV7-2,-,TGTGCCAGCAGCTTAGCGGGTGCCACGGTCACAGATACGCAGTATTTT,CASSLAGATVTDTQYF
-,TRBJ2-7,16,TRBV11-3,-,TGTGCCAGGACCGGGACAAGGAATTCCCCTACCTACGAGCAGTACTTC,CARTGTRNSPTYEQYF
-,TRBJ2-1,16,TRBV9,-,TGTGCCAGCAGCGCGGGTCCTACGAGCTCCTACAATGAGCAGTTCTTC,CASSAGPTSSYNEQFF
-,TRBJ2-7,12,TRBV10-2,-,TGCGCCAGCAGCCAGACGTCCTACGAGCAGTACTTC,CASSQTSYEQYF
-,TRBJ1-2,12,TRBV6-5,-,TGTGCCAGCAGTACAGGGACCTATGGCTACACCTTC,CASSTGTYGYTF
-,TRBJ2-3,16,TRBV9,-,TGTGCCAGCAGCGCCCTCGAGGGGGGGAGCACAGATACGCAGTATTTT,CASSALEGGSTDTQYF
-,TRBJ2-7,13,TRBV4-1,-,TGCGCCAGCAGCCAGGCACAGGCCTACGAGCAGTACTTC,CASSQAQAYEQYF
-,TRBJ2-1,15,TRBV9,-,TGTGCCAGCCAGGGGATGGGTCCCTCCTACAATGAGCAGTTCTTC,CASQGMGPSYNEQFF
-,TRBJ1-2,13,TRBV6-6,TRBD1,TGTGCCAGCAGTTACTCCGACAGGGGTGGCTACACCTTC,CASSYSDRGGYTF